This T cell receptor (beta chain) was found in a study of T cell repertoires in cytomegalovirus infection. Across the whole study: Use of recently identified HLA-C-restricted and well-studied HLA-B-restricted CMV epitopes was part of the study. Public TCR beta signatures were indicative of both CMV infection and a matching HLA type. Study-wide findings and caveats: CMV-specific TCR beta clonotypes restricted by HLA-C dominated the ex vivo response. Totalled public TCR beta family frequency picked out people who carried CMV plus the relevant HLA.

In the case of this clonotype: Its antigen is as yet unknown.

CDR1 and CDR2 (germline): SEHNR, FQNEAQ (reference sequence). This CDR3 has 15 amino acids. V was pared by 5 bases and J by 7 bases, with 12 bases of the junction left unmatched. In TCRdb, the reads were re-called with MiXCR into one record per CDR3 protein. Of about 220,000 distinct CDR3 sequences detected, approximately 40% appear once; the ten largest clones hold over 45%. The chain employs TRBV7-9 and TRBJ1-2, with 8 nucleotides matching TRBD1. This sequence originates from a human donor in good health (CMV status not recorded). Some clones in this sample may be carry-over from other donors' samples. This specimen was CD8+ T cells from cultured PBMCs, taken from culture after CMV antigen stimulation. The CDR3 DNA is TGTGCCAGCAGCGGAGCGGGACGGACAGGGTTTGGCTACACCTTC. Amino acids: CASSGAGRTGFGYTF.